Here is one T cell receptor beta chain with its context. Its antigen is undetermined. TCRdb keeps only in-frame clones here, not all; method: immunoSEQ multiplex PCR. The sample contains 90,000 or so clones, 95% to 98% of which appear only once. The data derive from a study of cytomegalovirus exposure and HLA in healthy donors. Whole-study results and caveats: There were some public TCRs occurring in many donors, but most TCR sequences were rare. Accounts indicate the classifier identified cytomegalovirus status with strong specificity and sensitivity.

Sequencing input: PBMCs. The clonotype comes from a man between 18 and 29 years old in good health and CMV-seronegative.

The chain's CDR3 is CASSLLGTGGSDEQFF. As DNA, the CDR3 is TGTGCCAGCAGCTTATTGGGGACAGGGGGCTCAGATGAGCAGTTCTTC. This chain uses TRBV7-3 with TRBJ2-1; 12 nucleotides match TRBD1. V was pared by 2 bases and J by 8 bases, with 7 bases of the junction left unmatched. The CDR3 runs to 16 residues. Germline V gene sequence: CDR1 SGHTA, CDR2 FQGTGA.